What follows are 14 T cell receptor beta chains derived from one specimen sequenced in a study of shared clonotypes between healthy human individuals. Assay: immunoSEQ multiplex PCR; the TCRdb copy retains only in-frame clones and omits some. The repertoire holds roughly 550,000 clones, around 95% seen once, with over 0.09% in the top ten. Naive CD8 cells were CD45RO-negative, positively selected for CCR7, excluding terminally differentiated effector memory CD45RA+ cells. The sequenced sample was naive CD8+ T cells sorted from blood. These receptors were obtained from a woman aged 25-40 years in good health.

The chain couples TRBV6-5 to TRBJ2-1; TRBD2 aligns across 8 bases. The V segment lost 4 bases and the J segment 3 bases; nucleotides outside the gene matches: 8. The CDR3 runs 16 residues. Germline V CDR1 and CDR2: MNHEY, SVGAGI. CDR3: CASSSPTSGFYNEQFF. The CDR3 DNA sequence: TGTGCCAGCAGTTCCCCCACTAGCGGCTTCTACAATGAGCAGTTCTTC.

The chain has TRBV13 and TRBJ2-7; the match to TRBD2 covers 8 bases. In germline, CDR1 is PRHDT, CDR2 FYEKMQ (reference sequence). CDR3 length: 15 residues. The V gene end was trimmed by 2 bases and the J gene end by 2 bases; junction bases not matched to a gene: 5. CDR3 in DNA: TGTGCCAGCAGCTTACCGGGAGGGCCCCCCTACGAGCAGTACTTC. It is translated as CASSLPGGPPYEQYF.

The CDR3 bases are TGTGCCAGCAGATTAAACCCGGGAGCAGGTGAGCAGTACTTC. This sequence encodes CASRLNPGAGEQYF. This chain uses TRBV11-2 with TRBJ2-7, with a weak D call TRBD2 (6 bases). Germline values: CDR1 SGHAT, CDR2 FQNNGV. V dropped 6 bases and J dropped 7 bases, with 19 bases sitting between them. The CDR3 spans 14 residues.

The rearrangement joins TRBV28 to TRBJ2-7; D gene uncertain. This CDR3 comprises 13 residues. V was cut by 2 bases and J by 3 bases, with 8 bases left in between. Germline assignment: CDR1 MDHEN and CDR2 SYDVKM. CDR3 nucleotide sequence: TGTGCCAGCAGTTTAAACGAAAGCTACGAGCAGTACTTC. Encoded protein: CASSLNESYEQYF.

This chain links TRBV19 with TRBJ2-7; TRBD2 agrees at 13 bases. The germline V gene has CDR1 LNHDA and CDR2 SQIVND (reference sequence). CDR3 length: 16 amino acids. V lost 5 bases and J lost 2; bases outside the gene matches: 6. This CDR3 reads CASSSLLAGGTYEQYF. The DNA for the CDR3 is TGTGCCAGTAGTTCTCTACTAGCGGGAGGGACCTACGAGCAGTACTTC. The whole variable domain, filled in from reference TRBV19 and TRBJ2-7, reads DGGITQSPKYLFRKEGQNVTLSCEQNLNHDAMYWYRQDPGQGLRLIYYSQIVNDFQKGDIAEGYSVSREKKESFPLTVTSAQKNPTAFYLCASSSLLAGGTYEQYFGPGTRLTVT.

The chain carries TRBV29-1 and TRBJ2-1, with 12 bases aligning to TRBD2. Germline V gives CDR1 SQVTM, CDR2 ANQGSEA. V lost 6 bases to trimming and J lost 7 bases; unmatched junction nucleotides: 10. This CDR3 region has 15 residues. CDR3 in DNA: TGCAGCGTGGAGGGACTAGCGGGTATCTTGAATGAGCAGTTCTTC. Its translation: CSVEGLAGILNEQFF.

This clone was observed a single time. The chain couples TRBV13 to TRBJ2-7, with 7 bases aligning to TRBD1. V lost 6 bases to trimming and J lost 2 bases; unmatched junction nucleotides: 7. The CDR3 runs to 14 residues. The germline CDR1 and CDR2 sequences are PRHDT and FYEKMQ (reference sequence). Written as DNA, the CDR3 is TGTGCCAGCAGATCATGGGACAGACCCTACGAGCAGTACTTC. Translating gives CASRSWDRPYEQYF. Full variable domain (outside the CDR3, taken from reference TRBV13 and TRBJ2-7): AAGVIQSPRHLIKEKRETATLKCYPIPRHDTVYWYQQGPGQDPQFLISFYEKMQSDKGSIPDRFSAQQFSDYHSELNMSSLELGDSALYFCASRSWDRPYEQYFGPGTRLTVT.

The V call is TRBV29-1, the J call TRBJ2-3, with 8 bases matching TRBD2. From germline, CDR1 is SQVTM and CDR2 ANQGSEA. Trimming removed 6 bases from V and 2 bases from J; junction bases left unmatched: 4. The CDR3 spans 13 residues. DNA of the CDR3: TGCAGCGTACCGGGACTAGTCACAGATACGCAGTATTTT. Its protein is CSVPGLVTDTQYF.

The rearrangement links TRBV6-1 to TRBJ2-3, with D hard to call. Germline loops: CDR1 MNHNS, CDR2 SASEGT. This CDR3 region has 14 residues. Trimming took off 3 bases at V and 2 bases at J, with 9 bases between the two ends. In nucleotides, the CDR3 is TGTGCCAGCAGTGACTACCGCCACACAGATACGCAGTATTTT. It codes for CASSDYRHTDTQYF.

The chain links TRBV5-8 to TRBJ1-1; the D gene is possibly TRBD1 (6 bases). The germline CDR1 and CDR2 sequences are SGHTS and YDEGEE. This CDR3 comprises 13 residues. The ends were cut back, 0 bases at V and 3 bases at J, with 6 bases in the middle. DNA of the CDR3: TGTGCCAGCAGCTTGGCAGGGGACACTGAAGCTTTCTTT. It specifies CASSLAGDTEAFF.

The rearrangement uses TRBV5-1 and TRBJ2-1; 8 nucleotides line up with TRBD2. Trimming took 0 bases from V and 9 from J; bases not matched to a gene: 2. The germline V gene encodes CDR1 SGHRS and CDR2 YFSETQ. The CDR3 is 13 residues long. The DNA of the CDR3 is TGCGCCAGCAGCTTGGCTAGCGGGCTTGAGCAGTTCTTC. Its translation is CASSLASGLEQFF.

V usage is TRBV28 and J usage is TRBJ2-2; no clear D gene. The V and J ends lost 3 bases and 1 base respectively, with 6 bases between them. CDR3 length: 14 residues. Germline values: CDR1 MDHEN, CDR2 SYDVKM. CDR3 nucleotides: TGTGCCAGCAGTTTTTACGGGAACACCGGGGAGCTGTTTTTT. This codes for CASSFYGNTGELFF.

This chain joins TRBV6-5 and TRBJ2-1; D gene unclear. CDR1 is MNHEY and CDR2 is SVGAGI in the germline V gene. The CDR3 is 15 amino acids. Trimming cost V 6 bases and J 2 bases, with 14 bases left between them. The CDR3 sequence: CASSLGPRAYNEQFF. The CDR3 DNA reads TGTGCCAGCAGCCTTGGACCACGAGCCTACAATGAGCAGTTCTTC.

The V gene is TRBV2, the J gene TRBJ2-3; no reliable D call. From germline, CDR1 is SNHLY and CDR2 FYNNEI. This CDR3 contains 15 residues. The ends were cut back, 5 bases at V and 0 bases at J, with 12 bases in the middle. This chain's CDR3 is CASSRVELSTDTQYF. As DNA, the CDR3 is TGTGCCAGCAGTAGGGTTGAGCTAAGCACAGATACGCAGTATTTT.